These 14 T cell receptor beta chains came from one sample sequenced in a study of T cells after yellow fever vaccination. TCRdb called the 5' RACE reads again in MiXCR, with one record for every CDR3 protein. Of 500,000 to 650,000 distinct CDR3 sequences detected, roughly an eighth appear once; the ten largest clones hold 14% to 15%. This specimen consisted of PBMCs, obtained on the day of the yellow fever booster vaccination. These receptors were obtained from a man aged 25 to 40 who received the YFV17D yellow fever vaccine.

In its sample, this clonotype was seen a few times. This chain's CDR3 is CASSYRTGLYEAFF. The CDR3, as DNA: TGCGCCAGCAGTTACCGGACAGGCCTCTATGAAGCTTTCTTT. The genes are TRBV4-1 and TRBJ1-1; 7 nucleotides align to TRBD1. The CDR3 length is 14 residues. After removal of 6 bases from V and 7 bases from J, the junction contained 11 bases not matched to a gene. Germline loops: CDR1 MGHRA, CDR2 YSYEKL.

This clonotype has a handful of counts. The DNA for the CDR3 is TGCAGTGCTAGGTTGGTAGCGGGAGCGTACAATGAGCAGTTCTTC. It specifies CSARLVAGAYNEQFF. The chain has TRBV20-1 and TRBJ2-1; TRBD2 agrees at 9 bases. The length of the CDR3 is 15 residues. Germline-derived CDR1 and CDR2 are DFQATT and SNEGSKA (reference sequence). Germline trimming cut 3 bases from V and 4 bases from J; bases unmatched to any gene: 7.

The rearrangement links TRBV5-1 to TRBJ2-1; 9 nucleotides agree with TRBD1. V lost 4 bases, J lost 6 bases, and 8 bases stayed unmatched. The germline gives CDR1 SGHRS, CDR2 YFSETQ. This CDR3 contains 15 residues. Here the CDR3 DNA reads TGCGCCAGCAGCCTTGGGACAGGGAGTTTCAATGAGCAGTTCTTC. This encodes CASSLGTGSFNEQFF.

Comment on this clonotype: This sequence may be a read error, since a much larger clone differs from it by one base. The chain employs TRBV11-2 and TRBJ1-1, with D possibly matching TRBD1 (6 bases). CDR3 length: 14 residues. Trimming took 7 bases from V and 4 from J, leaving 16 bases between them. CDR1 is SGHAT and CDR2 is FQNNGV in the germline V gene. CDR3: CASTSLRGGTEAFF. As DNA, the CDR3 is TGTGCCAGCACATCTCTCAGGGGTGGCACTGAAGCTTTCTTT.

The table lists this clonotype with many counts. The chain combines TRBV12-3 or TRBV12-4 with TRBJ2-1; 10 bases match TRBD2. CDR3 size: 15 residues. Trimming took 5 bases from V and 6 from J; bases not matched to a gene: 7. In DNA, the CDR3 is TGTGCCAGCAGTGCCACCGGGACTAGCGCCAATGAGCAGTTCTTC. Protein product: CASSATGTSANEQFF.

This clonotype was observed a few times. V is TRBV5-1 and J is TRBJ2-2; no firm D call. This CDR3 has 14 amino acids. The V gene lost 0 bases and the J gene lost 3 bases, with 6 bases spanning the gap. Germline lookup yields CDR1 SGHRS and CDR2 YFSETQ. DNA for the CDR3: TGCGCCAGCAGCTTGGGCGGAGACACCGGGGAGCTGTTTTTT. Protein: CASSLGGDTGELFF.

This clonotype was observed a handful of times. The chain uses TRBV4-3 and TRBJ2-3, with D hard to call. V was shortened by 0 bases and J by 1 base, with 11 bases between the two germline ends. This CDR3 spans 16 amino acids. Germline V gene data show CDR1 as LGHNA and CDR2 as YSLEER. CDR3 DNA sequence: TGCGCCAGCAGCCAAGATCGAAAGCGCCGCACAGATACGCAGTATTTT. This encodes CASSQDRKRRTDTQYF.

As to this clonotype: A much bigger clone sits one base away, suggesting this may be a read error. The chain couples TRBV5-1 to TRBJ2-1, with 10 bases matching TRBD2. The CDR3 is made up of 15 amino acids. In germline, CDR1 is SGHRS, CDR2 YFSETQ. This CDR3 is CASSLLAGVLNEKFF. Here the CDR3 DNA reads TGCGCCAGCAGCTTGCTAGCGGGAGTGCTCAATGAGAAGTTCTTC. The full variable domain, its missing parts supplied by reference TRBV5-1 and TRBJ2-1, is KAGVTQTPRYLIKTRGQQVTLSCSPISGHRSVSWYQQTPGQGLQFLFEYFSETQRNKGNFPGRFSGRQFSNSRSEMNVSTLELGDSALYLCASSLLAGVLNEKFFGPGTRLTVL.

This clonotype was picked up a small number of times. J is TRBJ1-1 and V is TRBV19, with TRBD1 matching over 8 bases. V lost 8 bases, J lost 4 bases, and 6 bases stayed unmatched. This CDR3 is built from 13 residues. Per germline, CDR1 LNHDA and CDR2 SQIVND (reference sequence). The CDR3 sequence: CASGPGQVTEAFF. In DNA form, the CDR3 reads TGTGCCAGTGGGCCGGGACAGGTCACTGAAGCTTTCTTT. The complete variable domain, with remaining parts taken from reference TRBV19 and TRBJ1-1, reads DGGITQSPKYLFRKEGQNVTLSCEQNLNHDAMYWYRQDPGQGLRLIYYSQIVNDFQKGDIAEGYSVSREKKESFPLTVTSAQKNPTAFYLCASGPGQVTEAFFGQGTRLTVV.

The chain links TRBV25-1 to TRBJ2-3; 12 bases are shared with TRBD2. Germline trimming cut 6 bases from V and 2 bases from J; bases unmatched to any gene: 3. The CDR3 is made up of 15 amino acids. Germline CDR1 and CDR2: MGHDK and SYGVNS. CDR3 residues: CASSTSGGITDTQYF. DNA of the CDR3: TGTGCCAGCAGCACTAGCGGGGGGATCACAGATACGCAGTATTTT. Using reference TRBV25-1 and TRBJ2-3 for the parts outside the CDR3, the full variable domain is EADIYQTPRYLVIGTGKKITLECSQTMGHDKMYWYQQDPGMELHLIHYSYGVNSTEKGDLSSESTVSRIRTEHFPLTLESARPSHTSQYLCASSTSGGITDTQYFGPGTRLTVL.

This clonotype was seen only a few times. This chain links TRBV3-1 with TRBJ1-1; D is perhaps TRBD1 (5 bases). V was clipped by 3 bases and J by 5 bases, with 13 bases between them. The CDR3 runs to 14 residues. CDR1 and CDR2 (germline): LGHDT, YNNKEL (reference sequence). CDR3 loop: CASSHSGGRTEAFF. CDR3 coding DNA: TGTGCCAGCAGCCACTCTGGGGGGAGGACTGAAGCTTTCTTT.

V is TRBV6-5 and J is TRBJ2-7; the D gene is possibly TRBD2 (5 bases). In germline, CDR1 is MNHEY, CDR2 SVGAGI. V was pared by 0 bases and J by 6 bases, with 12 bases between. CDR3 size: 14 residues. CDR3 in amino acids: CASSYSRVAGEQYF. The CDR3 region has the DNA TGTGCCAGCAGTTACTCGAGGGTAGCTGGCGAGCAGTACTTC.

The CDR3 protein is CASSGGAAGAQETQYF. The CDR3 DNA sequence: TGCGCCAGCAGTGGGGGGGCAGCGGGGGCTCAAGAGACCCAGTACTTC. This rearrangement joins TRBV10-2 to TRBJ2-5; TRBD2 agrees at 8 bases. Per the germline V gene, CDR1 is WSHSY and CDR2 is SAAADI. Trimming at V came to 4 bases and at J to 2 bases, leaving 9 bases not matched to a gene. The CDR3 is 16 amino acids.

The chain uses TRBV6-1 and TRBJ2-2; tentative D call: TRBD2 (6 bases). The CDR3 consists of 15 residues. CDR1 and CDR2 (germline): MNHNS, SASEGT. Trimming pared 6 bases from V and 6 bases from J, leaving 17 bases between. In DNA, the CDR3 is TGTGCCAGCAGGCCCCCCAGGTCGGGAGCCGGGGAGCTGTTTTTT. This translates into CASRPPRSGAGELFF.